This T cell receptor (beta chain) was retrieved from a study of blood T cell repertoires in COVID-19. Study-level information: The analysed material was cDNA or gDNA that came from T cells, B-cell-depleted T cells, or PBMCs.

Generated by immunoSEQ multiplex PCR, the TCRdb table keeps only in-frame clones and is missing some. This repertoire shows over 200,000 clones, approximately 90% found once; its top ten account for 5.5% to 7%. The CDR3 covers 14 residues. Trimming pared 0 bases from V and 0 bases from J, leaving 4 bases between. In germline, CDR1 is MGHRA, CDR2 YSYEKL. The chain carries TRBV4-1 and TRBJ2-3; D is ambiguous. This clonotype was obtained from a man older than 75 with acute or convalescent COVID-19. The sequencing sample was made of peripheral blood. The CDR3: CASSQDISTDTQYF. The CDR3, as DNA: TGCGCCAGCAGCCAAGACATTAGCACAGATACGCAGTATTTT.